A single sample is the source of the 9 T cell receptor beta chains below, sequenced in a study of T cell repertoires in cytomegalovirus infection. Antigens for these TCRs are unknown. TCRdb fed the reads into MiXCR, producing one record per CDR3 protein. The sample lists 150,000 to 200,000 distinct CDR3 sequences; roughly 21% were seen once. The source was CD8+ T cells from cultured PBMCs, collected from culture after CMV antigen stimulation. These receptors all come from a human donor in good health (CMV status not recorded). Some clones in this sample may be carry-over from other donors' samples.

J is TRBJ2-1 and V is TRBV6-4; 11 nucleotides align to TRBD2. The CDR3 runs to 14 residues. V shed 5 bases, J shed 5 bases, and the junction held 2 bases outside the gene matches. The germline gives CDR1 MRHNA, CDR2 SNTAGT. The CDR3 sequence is CASSLAGGNNEQFF. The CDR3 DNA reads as TGTGCCAGCAGTCTAGCGGGGGGTAACAATGAGCAGTTCTTC.

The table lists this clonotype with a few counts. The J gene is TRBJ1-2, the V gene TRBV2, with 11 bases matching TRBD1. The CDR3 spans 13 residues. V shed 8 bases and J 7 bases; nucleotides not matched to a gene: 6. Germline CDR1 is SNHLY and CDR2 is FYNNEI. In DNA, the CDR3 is TGTGCCAGCGGACCGGGACAGGGGGGTGGCTACACCTTC. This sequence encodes CASGPGQGGGYTF.

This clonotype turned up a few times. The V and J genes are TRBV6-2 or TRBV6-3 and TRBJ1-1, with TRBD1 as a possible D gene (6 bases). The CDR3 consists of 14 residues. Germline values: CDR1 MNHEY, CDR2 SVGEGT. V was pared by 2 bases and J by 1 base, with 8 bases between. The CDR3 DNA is TGTGCCAGCAGTTACCAGGGGAAGAACACTGAAGCTTTCTTT. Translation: CASSYQGKNTEAFF.

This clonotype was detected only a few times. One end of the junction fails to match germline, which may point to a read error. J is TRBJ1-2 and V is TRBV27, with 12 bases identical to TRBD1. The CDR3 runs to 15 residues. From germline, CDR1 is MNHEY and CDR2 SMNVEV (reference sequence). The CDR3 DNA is TGTGTCAGCAGTGGCCGGGACAGGGGGCACAGTGGCTACACCTTC. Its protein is CVSSGRDRGHSGYTF.

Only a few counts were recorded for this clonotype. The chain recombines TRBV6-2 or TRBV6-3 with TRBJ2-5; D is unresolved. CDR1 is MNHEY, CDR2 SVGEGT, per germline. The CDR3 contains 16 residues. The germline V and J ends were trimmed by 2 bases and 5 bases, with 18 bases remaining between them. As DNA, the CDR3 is TGTGCCAGCAGTTACAATGAAAAGGATTACAGCGAGACCCAGTACTTC. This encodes CASSYNEKDYSETQYF.

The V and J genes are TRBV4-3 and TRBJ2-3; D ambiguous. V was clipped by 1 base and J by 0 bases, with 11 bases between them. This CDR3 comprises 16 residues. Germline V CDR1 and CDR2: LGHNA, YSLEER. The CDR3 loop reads CASSQVSGRSTDTQYF. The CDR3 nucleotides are TGCGCCAGCAGCCAAGTTTCAGGCAGGAGCACAGATACGCAGTATTTT.

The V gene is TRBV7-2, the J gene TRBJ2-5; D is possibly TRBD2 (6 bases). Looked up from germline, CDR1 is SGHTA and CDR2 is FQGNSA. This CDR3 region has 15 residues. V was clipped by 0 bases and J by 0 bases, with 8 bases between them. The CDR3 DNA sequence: TGTGCCAGCAGCTTAGCGCTAGCGAACCAAGAGACCCAGTACTTC. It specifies CASSLALANQETQYF.

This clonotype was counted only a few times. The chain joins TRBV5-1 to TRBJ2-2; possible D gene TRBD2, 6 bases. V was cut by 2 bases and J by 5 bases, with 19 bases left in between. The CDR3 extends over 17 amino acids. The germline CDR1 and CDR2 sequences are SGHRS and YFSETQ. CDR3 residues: CASSFLSSLAGTGELFF. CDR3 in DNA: TGCGCCAGCAGCTTCTTAAGCAGTTTGGCGGGAACCGGGGAGCTGTTTTTT.

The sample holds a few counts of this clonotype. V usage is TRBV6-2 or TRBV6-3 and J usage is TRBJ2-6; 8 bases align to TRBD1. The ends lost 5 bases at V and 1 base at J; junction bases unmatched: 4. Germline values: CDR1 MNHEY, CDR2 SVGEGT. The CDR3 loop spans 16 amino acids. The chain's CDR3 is CASSGRTGSGANVLTF. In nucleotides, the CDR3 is TGTGCCAGCAGTGGGAGGACAGGGTCTGGGGCCAACGTCCTGACTTTC.